This record covers a single TCR beta chain. This sample was taken from a study of T cells after somatic rescue of genetic block. The table came from immunoSEQ multiplex PCR; TCRdb's copy has only in-frame clones and leaves some out. This sample has around 50,000 clones, with 90% to 96% found just once. Trimming removed 8 bases at V and 3 bases at J, with 14 bases between. Per the germline V gene, CDR1 is MNHEY and CDR2 is SMNVEV (reference sequence). The CDR3 has 13 amino acids. Sequenced input: peripheral blood mononuclear cells (PBMCs). The chain links TRBV27 to TRBJ2-7; D is tentatively TRBD1 or TRBD2 (5 bases each). The clonotype comes from a child younger than two. The CDR3 is CASAPGTYYEQYF. In DNA, the CDR3 is TGTGCCAGCGCCCCCGGGACCTACTACGAGCAGTACTTC.